The 22 T cell receptor beta chains presented below share a single source sample, sequenced in a study of cytomegalovirus exposure and HLA in healthy donors. Use of 60 Vbeta and 13 Jbeta primers characterized the PCR. The data were produced by immunoSEQ multiplex PCR, yet TCRdb's version contains in-frame clones alone and is incomplete. This repertoire shows some 170,000 clones, roughly four fifths found once; its top ten account for approximately 4.4%. The sequencing input was PBMCs. The receptor source for this set is a woman under 30 in good health and CMV-seropositive.

This clone was observed a few times. The chain carries TRBV6-1 and TRBJ1-4; D perhaps matches TRBD1 (6 bases). The V gene lost 6 bases and the J gene lost 4 bases, with 12 bases spanning the gap. The CDR3 length is 14 residues. CDR1 and CDR2 (germline): MNHNS, SASEGT. CDR3 sequence (DNA): TGTGCCAGCAGCCTGACAGGCCGTAATGAAAAACTGTTTTTT. Translated: CASSLTGRNEKLFF.

CDR3 nucleotides: TGTGCCAGCAGCCAGGGTCAAGCGGGGGGGCCCGAACAAACCTACGAGCAGTACTTC. Translating it yields CASSQGQAGGPEQTYEQYF. V and J are TRBV4-2 and TRBJ2-7; 10 nucleotides align to TRBD2. The CDR3 covers 19 residues. Germline values: CDR1 LGHNA, CDR2 YNFKEQ. V trimming: 3 bases; J trimming: 2 bases; junction bases outside the gene matches: 16.

The rearrangement uses TRBV6-1 and TRBJ1-4, with 9 bases aligning to TRBD1. This CDR3 has 15 residues. The germline V gene encodes CDR1 MNHNS and CDR2 SASEGT. Trimming cost V 4 bases and J 4 bases; bases outside gene matches: 4. The CDR3, as DNA: TGTGCCAGCAGTGCGGGGACAGGGCTTAATGAAAAACTGTTTTTT. It codes for CASSAGTGLNEKLFF.

The chain couples TRBV29-1 to TRBJ2-5; no reliable D call. This CDR3 has 12 residues. V was clipped by 6 bases and J by 4 bases, with 12 bases between them. CDR1 and CDR2 (germline): SQVTM, ANQGSEA. The CDR3 is CSVAAPGETQYF. The CDR3 nucleotides are TGCAGCGTAGCTGCGCCGGGAGAGACCCAGTACTTC.

The chain uses TRBV6-5 and TRBJ2-5; 7 nucleotides line up with TRBD2. Germline V lookup: CDR1 MNHEY, CDR2 SVGAGI. V lost 2 bases to trimming and J lost 2 bases; unmatched junction nucleotides: 5. The CDR3 consists of 15 residues. The chain's CDR3 is CASSYAAGEQETQYF. The DNA of the CDR3 is TGTGCCAGCAGTTACGCGGCGGGGGAACAAGAGACCCAGTACTTC.

The rearrangement links TRBV2 to TRBJ2-1; no firm D call. The CDR3 covers 12 residues. In germline, CDR1 is SNHLY, CDR2 FYNNEI. V dropped 8 bases and J dropped 4 bases, with 9 bases sitting between them. CDR3 sequence: CASSADYNEQFF. DNA of the CDR3: TGTGCCAGCTCGGCGGATTACAATGAGCAGTTCTTC.

The DNA of the CDR3 is TGTGCCAGCGCATTCAGTCAGGGTTATGGCTACACCTTC. Its protein product is CASAFSQGYGYTF. The V call is TRBV27, the J call TRBJ1-2, with D possibly being TRBD1 (5 bases). The V end lost 8 bases, the J end lost 5 bases, and 15 bases lay between the germline ends. Germline assignment: CDR1 MNHEY and CDR2 SMNVEV (reference sequence). The CDR3 is 13 amino acids.

The chain links TRBV5-4 to TRBJ1-4, with 7 bases fitting TRBD1. CDR1 and CDR2 from the germline V gene are SGHNT and YYREEE (reference sequence). The V and J ends lost 0 bases and 5 bases, in that order; junction bases with no gene match: 1. The CDR3 totals 14 residues. The CDR3 DNA follows: TGTGCCAGCAGCTTGGCAGGGGGGAATGAAAAACTGTTTTTT. Translated, it gives CASSLAGGNEKLFF.

The chain employs TRBV5-5 and TRBJ2-7; 7 bases agree with TRBD2. The germline gives CDR1 SGHKS, CDR2 YYEKEE (reference sequence). V gave up 4 bases and J gave up 4 bases; unmatched junction bases: 17. The CDR3 consists of 17 residues. The CDR3 region is CASSPPVGGFRQYEQYF. The CDR3 DNA sequence: TGTGCCAGCAGCCCCCCGGTGGGAGGGTTCCGACAATACGAGCAGTACTTC.

The chain links TRBV7-2 to TRBJ2-7, with TRBD2 identical over 7 bases. CDR3 length: 15 amino acids. The V gene's germline CDR1 is SGHTA and CDR2 FQGNSA. The trim removed 5 bases at V and 2 bases at J, leaving 9 bases unmatched. The CDR3 protein is CASSPFLAGAYEQYF. CDR3 nucleotides: TGTGCCAGCAGCCCCTTCCTCGCGGGGGCCTACGAGCAGTACTTC.

The chain carries TRBV9 and TRBJ2-4, with TRBD2 matching 12 bases. The J segment lost 3 bases and the V segment lost 4 bases, leaving 8 bases of the junction unmatched. The germline V gene encodes CDR1 SGDLS and CDR2 YYNGEE. This CDR3 contains 17 residues. CDR3 DNA sequence: TGTGCCAGCAGCCCTAGCGGGGGGGCCGGGGACAAAAACATTCAGTACTTC. Translated: CASSPSGGAGDKNIQYF.

The DNA for the CDR3 is TGTGCCAGCAGTTTATCGATAATCGTTCGGGGACAGGGGACTGAAGCTTTCTTT. Residues: CASSLSIIVRGQGTEAFF. The chain links TRBV27 to TRBJ1-1, with 10 positions matching TRBD1. V gave up 0 bases and J gave up 5 bases; unmatched junction bases: 12. The CDR3 has 18 amino acids. The V gene's germline CDR1 is MNHEY and CDR2 SMNVEV (reference sequence).

The gene calls are TRBV4-3 and TRBJ2-5, with 9 bases fitting TRBD2. The V and J ends lost 1 base and 7 bases, in that order; junction bases with no gene match: 13. The CDR3 length is 17 residues. From germline, CDR1 is LGHNA and CDR2 YSLEER. The CDR3 coding sequence is TGCGCCAGCAGCCAAGCGGGGGGAGCGGGGGGCCGGGTGACCCAGTACTTC. Its protein product is CASSQAGGAGGRVTQYF.

The V and J genes are TRBV15 and TRBJ2-5, with TRBD1 matching over 10 bases. J was trimmed by 5 bases and V by 3 bases; bases with no gene match: 12. Germline assignment: CDR1 LNHNV and CDR2 YYDKDF (reference sequence). The CDR3 has 17 amino acids. CDR3 sequence: CATSRASGTGERETQYF. The CDR3 DNA reads TGTGCCACCAGCAGGGCCTCCGGGACAGGGGAAAGGGAGACCCAGTACTTC.

This chain connects TRBV7-2 to TRBJ2-7; D not certain. CDR3 length: 12 amino acids. V was clipped by 2 bases and J by 2 bases, with 4 bases between them. CDR1 is SGHTA and CDR2 is FQGNSA in the germline V gene. The CDR3 DNA is TGTGCCAGCAGCTTAACGGCCTACGAGCAGTACTTC. Its translation is CASSLTAYEQYF. The variable domain in full, with the rest retrieved from reference TRBV7-2 and TRBJ2-7, is GAGVSQSPSNKVTEKGKDVELRCDPISGHTALYWYRQSLGQGLEFLIYFQGNSAPDKSGLPSDRFSAERTGGSVSTLTIQRTQQEDSAVYLCASSLTAYEQYFGPGTRLTVT.

The chain has TRBV5-6 and TRBJ1-6, with D possibly matching TRBD1 (6 bases). Germline values: CDR1 SGHDT, CDR2 YYEEEE. V dropped 4 bases and J dropped 7 bases, with 12 bases sitting between them. CDR3 length: 14 residues. The CDR3 DNA sequence: TGTGCCAGCAGCCTAACAGGGTCGAATTCACCCCTCCACTTT. Protein: CASSLTGSNSPLHF.

V and J are TRBV2 and TRBJ2-5; 13 bases are shared with TRBD2. Germline trimming cut 6 bases from V and 4 bases from J; bases unmatched to any gene: 14. Germline CDR1 reads SNHLY; CDR2 reads FYNNEI. There are 18 residues in the CDR3. CDR3 loop: CASSGDTGLAGATETQYF. In nucleotides, the CDR3 is TGTGCCAGCAGCGGGGATACCGGACTAGCGGGGGCCACAGAGACCCAGTACTTC.

The chain couples TRBV5-1 to TRBJ2-3; D is perhaps TRBD2 (10 bases). CDR3 length: 17 amino acids. Trimming stripped 6 bases from V and 4 bases from J, with 24 bases between. Per the germline V gene, CDR1 is SGHRS and CDR2 is YFSETQ. CDR3 nucleotides: TGCGCCAGCAAACGCGGACAGGGGCTAGCGGGGGCAGATACGCAGTATTTT. As protein: CASKRGQGLAGADTQYF.

The chain couples TRBV7-2 to TRBJ2-1; weak D call: TRBD2 (6 bases). The CDR3 is made up of 15 amino acids. Trimming cost V 7 bases and J 6 bases, with 19 bases left between them. CDR1 is SGHTA and CDR2 is FQGNSA in the germline V gene. This CDR3 reads CASTPPPAEGNEQFF. As DNA, the CDR3 is TGTGCCAGCACCCCACCACCGGCGGAGGGCAATGAGCAGTTCTTC.

The chain combines TRBV5-6 with TRBJ1-3, with D tentatively TRBD1 (5 bases). The germline V gene encodes CDR1 SGHDT and CDR2 YYEEEE. Trimming pared 4 bases from V and 2 bases from J, leaving 10 bases between. CDR3 length: 14 amino acids. The CDR3 region has the DNA TGTGCCAGCAGCGCTGGGGGGGCTGGAAACACCATATATTTT. This encodes CASSAGGAGNTIYF.

This clone has just a few counts. V and J are TRBV6-1 and TRBJ1-2; 7 bases align to TRBD1. Germline trimming cut 7 bases from V and 2 bases from J; bases unmatched to any gene: 7. This CDR3 is 14 amino acids long. Germline CDR1 MNHNS, CDR2 SASEGT. CDR3 bases: TGTGCCAGCAATCTTCAAGGGGGCAACTATGGCTACACCTTC. This codes for CASNLQGGNYGYTF.

The chain employs TRBV5-6 and TRBJ1-4; D gene ambiguous. Between the trimmed V and J ends, which lost 3 bases and 4 bases, there was a span of 16 bases. The CDR3 sequence is 16 residues long. The germline gives CDR1 SGHDT, CDR2 YYEEEE. In DNA form, the CDR3 reads TGTGCCAGCAGCTCCCTTTTTCGTCAGGTTAATGAAAAACTGTTTTTT. It translates to CASSSLFRQVNEKLFF.